This is a list of T cell receptor beta chains from one sample in a study of vaccination and CD4 T cells after COVID-19. Antigen specificity for these receptors is unknown. MiXCR, run by TCRdb on the PCR reads, gives a single entry per CDR3 protein. The table has some 16,000 distinct CDR3 sequences, 50% to 65% seen once. Material for sequencing was CD4+ T cells from blood, cultured in vitro. The receptors originated from a human donor who had recovered from COVID-19. The CDR3 runs from the conserved cysteine through the conserved F or W. Fields, in order: D gene, clone size, V gene, J gene, CDR3 DNA, CDR3 protein. A D gene is named only where the DNA matches it firmly. Part of the rows lack a size; the others show once, few, many or a class for expanded clones.

D gene: -; clone size: -; V gene: TRBV20-1; J gene: TRBJ1-1; CDR3 DNA: TGCAGTGCTAGAGATCCCCTGACGTTGGCTACTGAAGCTTTCTTT; CDR3 protein: CSARDPLTLATEAFF
D gene: -; clone size: few; V gene: TRBV20-1; J gene: TRBJ1-2; CDR3 DNA: TGCAGTGCTAGGGTGGCTAGTGGCTACACCTTC; CDR3 protein: CSARVASGYTF
D gene: TRBD1; clone size: -; V gene: TRBV7-3; J gene: TRBJ2-2; CDR3 DNA: TGTGCCAGCAGCTTATTAGGGGGCCTTGGCACCGGGGAGCTGTTTTTT; CDR3 protein: CASSLLGGLGTGELFF
D gene: -; clone size: -; V gene: TRBV7-2; J gene: TRBJ2-2; CDR3 DNA: TGTGCCAGCAGCTTGAGTGACGGGAACACCGGGGAGCTGTTTTTT; CDR3 protein: CASSLSDGNTGELFF
D gene: -; clone size: -; V gene: TRBV19; J gene: TRBJ1-5; CDR3 DNA: TGTGCCAGTAGCCCCGCCGACAGGAAAGATAGCAATCAGCCCCAGCATTTT; CDR3 protein: CASSPADRKDSNQPQHF
D gene: -; clone size: few; V gene: TRBV11-2; J gene: TRBJ2-7; CDR3 DNA: TGTGCCAGCAGCTTAACCCCCCGGCCCGAGCAGTACTTC; CDR3 protein: CASSLTPRPEQYF
D gene: -; clone size: -; V gene: TRBV6-2/TRBV6-3; J gene: TRBJ2-5; CDR3 DNA: TGTGCCAGCAGTTTATCCGGGACCAGGGAGACCCAGTACTTC; CDR3 protein: CASSLSGTRETQYF
D gene: TRBD1; clone size: -; V gene: TRBV30; J gene: TRBJ1-5; CDR3 DNA: TGTGCCTGGTACCTTCTTACAGGGGACCTCAGGCAGCCCCAGCATTTT; CDR3 protein: CAWYLLTGDLRQPQHF
D gene: -; clone size: once; V gene: TRBV19; J gene: TRBJ1-5; CDR3 DNA: TGTGCCAGTAGTATATTGGGCAGGGCTCTGAATCAGCCCCAGCATTTT; CDR3 protein: CASSILGRALNQPQHF
D gene: TRBD1; clone size: -; V gene: TRBV20-1; J gene: TRBJ1-6; CDR3 DNA: TGCAGTGCTAGAGGGGGGGTCGACAGGGGGCGCAGTCTCGTATTTTCACCCCTCCACTTT; CDR3 protein: CSARGGVDRGRSLVFSPLHF
D gene: -; clone size: few; V gene: TRBV7-8; J gene: TRBJ1-1; CDR3 DNA: TGTGCCAGCAGCTTAGTTCTACAGCCCGGCGTCACTGAAGCTTTCTTT; CDR3 protein: CASSLVLQPGVTEAFF
D gene: -; clone size: -; V gene: TRBV11-3; J gene: TRBJ1-1; CDR3 DNA: TGTGCCAGCAGCAAAGACAGGAACACTGAAGCTTTCTTT; CDR3 protein: CASSKDRNTEAFF